What follows are 18 T cell receptor beta chains derived from one specimen sequenced in a study of identical twins' blood T cells. TCRdb redid the calling of the 5' RACE reads with MiXCR, one entry per CDR3 protein. The repertoire has hundreds of thousands of distinct CDR3 sequences, under 30% of them found once; the top ten carry around 5.6%. Sequenced material: PBMCs. The receptors here all came from a woman aged 18-49 years in good health.

This clonotype was counted between two and nine times. The chain is built from TRBV2 and TRBJ2-5, with D maybe TRBD1 (5 bases). Trimming shortened V by 5 bases and J by 6 bases, and 13 bases separated the two germline ends. The CDR3 totals 13 residues. CDR1 and CDR2 (germline): SNHLY, FYNNEI. CDR3 region: CASSQGFEKTQYF. The CDR3 coding sequence is TGTGCCAGCAGTCAGGGATTTGAGAAGACCCAGTACTTC. The full variable domain, with the rest looked up from reference TRBV2 and TRBJ2-5, is EPEVTQTPSHQVTQMGQEVILRCVPISNHLYFYWYRQILGQKVEFLVSFYNNEISEKSEIFDDQFSVERPDGSNFTLKIRSTKLEDSAMYFCASSQGFEKTQYFGPGTRLLVL.

This clonotype was counted between two and nine times. The V and J genes are TRBV6-5 and TRBJ1-2; 7 bases line up with TRBD1. Germline V CDR1 and CDR2: MNHEY, SVGAGI. Trimming took 5 bases from V and 4 from J; bases not matched to a gene: 10. This CDR3 has 15 residues. Here the CDR3 DNA reads TGTGCCAGCAGTACCTCGGGACAGTCTCTCTATGGCTACACCTTC. Amino acids: CASSTSGQSLYGYTF.

V and J are TRBV5-1 and TRBJ1-1; D perhaps matches TRBD1 (5 bases). The germline gives CDR1 SGHRS, CDR2 YFSETQ. Trimming cost V 6 bases and J 5 bases, with 11 bases left between them. This CDR3 has 12 amino acids. The CDR3 is CASIDRGTEAFF. The DNA of the CDR3 is TGCGCCAGCATCGATCGGGGGACTGAAGCTTTCTTT. Combining the CDR3 with reference TRBV5-1 and TRBJ1-1 gives the whole variable domain KAGVTQTPRYLIKTRGQQVTLSCSPISGHRSVSWYQQTPGQGLQFLFEYFSETQRNKGNFPGRFSGRQFSNSRSEMNVSTLELGDSALYLCASIDRGTEAFFGQGTRLTVV.

The chain carries TRBV14 and TRBJ1-1; D is ambiguous. V gave up 3 bases and J gave up 5 bases, with 10 bases separating them. Germline values: CDR1 SGHDN, CDR2 FVKESK. This CDR3 is 13 amino acids long. CDR3 in amino acids: CASSHLSRTEAFF. The CDR3 bases are TGTGCCAGCAGCCACCTGTCGAGGACTGAAGCTTTCTTT.

The chain uses TRBV5-1 and TRBJ1-3; 7 nucleotides agree with TRBD1. The germline gives CDR1 SGHRS, CDR2 YFSETQ. Unmatched junction bases numbered 5, after V lost 4 bases and J lost 4 bases. The CDR3 totals 14 residues. The CDR3 coding sequence is TGCGCCAGCAGCAGCGGGACAGTAGGAAACACCATATATTTT. Encoded protein: CASSSGTVGNTIYF.

This rearrangement joins TRBV5-1 to TRBJ2-1, with TRBD2 matching 11 bases. The length of the CDR3 is 20 residues. V lost 4 bases and J lost 0; bases outside the gene matches: 15. The V gene's germline CDR1 is SGHRS and CDR2 YFSETQ. The CDR3 protein is CASSLFLTSGITSSYNEQFF. The CDR3 nucleotides are TGCGCCAGCAGCCTATTCCTGACTAGCGGGATAACGAGCTCCTACAATGAGCAGTTCTTC.

This clonotype was observed a handful of times. The chain couples TRBV6-5 to TRBJ1-1, with D maybe TRBD1 (5 bases). Looked up from germline, CDR1 is MNHEY and CDR2 is SVGAGI. The CDR3 is made up of 15 amino acids. Trimming cost V 4 bases and J 2 bases, with 14 bases left between them. The CDR3 loop reads CASSSMGGFNTEAFF. In nucleotides, the CDR3 is TGTGCCAGCAGTTCCATGGGGGGGTTTAACACTGAAGCTTTCTTT.

This clonotype has a handful of counts. The rearrangement links TRBV29-1 to TRBJ2-1; D is unresolved. The CDR3 length is 12 residues. Germline V gene lookup returns CDR1 SQVTM and CDR2 ANQGSEA. V gave up 1 base and J gave up 5 bases, with 6 bases separating them. CDR3 DNA: TGCAGCGTTGAAGGGCGTCACAATGAGCAGTTCTTC. Residues: CSVEGRHNEQFF.

This clonotype was seen only a few times. The chain joins TRBV19 to TRBJ1-1; tentative D call: TRBD1 (5 bases). CDR3 length: 13 amino acids. The germline CDR1 and CDR2 sequences are LNHDA and SQIVND (reference sequence). Trimming removed 4 bases from V and 5 bases from J, with 11 bases in between. CDR3 loop: CASSKNRQTEAFF. CDR3 nucleotide sequence: TGTGCCAGTAGTAAAAATCGACAGACTGAAGCTTTCTTT.

This chain uses TRBV7-9 with TRBJ1-2, with 7 bases matching TRBD1. Losses at the gene ends were 5 bases for V and 0 bases for J; bases not matched to a gene: 6. This CDR3 is 15 amino acids long. The germline gives CDR1 SEHNR, CDR2 FQNEAQ (reference sequence). The CDR3 sequence: CASSRGQPTNYGYTF. In nucleotides, the CDR3 is TGTGCCAGCAGCCGGGGACAGCCAACTAACTATGGCTACACCTTC.

J is TRBJ2-7 and V is TRBV12-5; unclear D gene. Trimming stripped 3 bases from V and 10 bases from J, with 16 bases between. Germline V gene sequence: CDR1 LGHNT, CDR2 FRNRAP. The CDR3 is 13 residues long. DNA for the CDR3: TGTGCTAGTGGTTTTCCTGATTCGGGCATCCAGTACTTC. This gives the protein CASGFPDSGIQYF.

This clonotype was observed at least ten times. The chain combines TRBV29-1 with TRBJ1-1; the D gene is possibly TRBD1 (5 bases). The germline gives CDR1 SQVTM, CDR2 ANQGSEA. This CDR3 is 15 amino acids long. The germline V and J ends were trimmed by 6 bases and 0 bases, with 17 bases remaining between them. The CDR3 region is CSVSGGWGMNTEAFF. In nucleotides, the CDR3 is TGCAGCGTCTCCGGGGGATGGGGGATGAACACTGAAGCTTTCTTT.

In its sample, this clonotype was seen a few times. This chain connects TRBV20-1 to TRBJ2-1; D call uncertain. CDR1 and CDR2 from the germline V gene are DFQATT and SNEGSKA (reference sequence). V was clipped by 6 bases and J by 6 bases, with 12 bases between them. The CDR3 consists of 12 residues. The CDR3 DNA is TGCAGTGCCTCTCAGATCCGCAATGAGCAGTTCTTC. Its translation: CSASQIRNEQFF.

The chain links TRBV5-1 to TRBJ2-3, with 8 bases lining up with TRBD2. Germline V gives CDR1 SGHRS, CDR2 YFSETQ. V lost 6 bases, J lost 0 bases, and 6 bases stayed unmatched. This CDR3 contains 15 residues. The CDR3 reads CASISGGSSTDTQYF. The CDR3 nucleotides are TGCGCCAGCATCAGCGGGGGATCCAGCACAGATACGCAGTATTTT.

This clonotype was counted only a few times. The V call is TRBV12-3 or TRBV12-4, the J call TRBJ2-3, with TRBD1 identical over 7 bases. The junction had 8 bases not matched to a gene; V was cut back by 5 bases and J by 6 bases. The CDR3 is 14 residues long. The CDR3 sequence: CASSRQGRSDTQYF. The CDR3 DNA follows: TGTGCCAGCAGTCGACAGGGAAGGTCGGATACGCAGTATTTT.

J is TRBJ2-1 and V is TRBV14; D is unresolved. This CDR3 comprises 15 residues. Germline CDR1 is SGHDN and CDR2 is FVKESK. V shed 0 bases and J shed 1 base, with 7 bases lying between them. This CDR3 reads CASSQDVGSYNEQFF. The CDR3 DNA follows: TGTGCCAGCAGCCAAGACGTAGGGTCCTACAATGAGCAGTTCTTC.

This chain links TRBV20-1 with TRBJ1-6; D is unclear. Trimming cost V 3 bases and J 5 bases, with 11 bases left between them. Germline loops: CDR1 DFQATT, CDR2 SNEGSKA (reference sequence). The CDR3 is made up of 14 amino acids. The CDR3 sequence is CSASRALHNSPLHF. CDR3 bases: TGCAGTGCTAGCCGCGCACTACATAATTCACCCCTCCACTTT.

The sample holds a few counts of this clonotype. The V call is TRBV7-8, the J call TRBJ2-7; D remains ambiguous. The CDR3 has 11 amino acids. Germline assignment: CDR1 SGHVS and CDR2 FQNEAQ. V dropped 8 bases and J dropped 3 bases, with 8 bases sitting between them. Here the CDR3 reads CASQLDYEQYF. In nucleotides, the CDR3 is TGTGCCAGCCAGCTAGACTACGAGCAGTACTTC. Full variable domain (rest looked up from reference TRBV7-8 and TRBJ2-7): GAGVSQSPRYKVAKRGQDVALRCDPISGHVSLFWYQQALGQGPEFLTYFQNEAQLDKSGLPSDRFFAERPEGSVSTLKIQRTQQEDSAVYLCASQLDYEQYFGPGTRLTVT.